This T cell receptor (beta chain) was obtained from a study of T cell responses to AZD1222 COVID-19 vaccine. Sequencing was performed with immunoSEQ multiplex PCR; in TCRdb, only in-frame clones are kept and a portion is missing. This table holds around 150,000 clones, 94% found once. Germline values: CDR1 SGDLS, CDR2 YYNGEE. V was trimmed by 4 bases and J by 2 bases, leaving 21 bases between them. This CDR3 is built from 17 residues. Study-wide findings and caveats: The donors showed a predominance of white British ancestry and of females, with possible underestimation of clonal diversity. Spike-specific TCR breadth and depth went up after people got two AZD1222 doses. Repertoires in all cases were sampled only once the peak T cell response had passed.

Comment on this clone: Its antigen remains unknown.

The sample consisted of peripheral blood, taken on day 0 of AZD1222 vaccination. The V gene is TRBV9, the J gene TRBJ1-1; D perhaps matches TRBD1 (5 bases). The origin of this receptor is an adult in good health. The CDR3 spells CASSMKVGESRNTEAFF. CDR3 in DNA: TGTGCCAGCAGCATGAAGGTAGGGGAATCCAGAAACACTGAAGCTTTCTTT.